This record looks at one T cell receptor beta chain sequence and its context. The antigen is unknown. The source of the sample is a study of graft-versus-host responses after intestinal transplantation. The CDR3 contains 12 residues. V was clipped by 3 bases and J by 0 bases, with 2 bases between them. CDR1 SGHAT and CDR2 FQNNGV come from the germline V gene. Sequencing used immunoSEQ multiplex PCR; TCRdb keeps in-frame clones, though not all of them. This table holds about 130,000 clones, just over 90% found once. Sample: unstimulated CD4+ T cells sorted from spleen or lymph node cells, taken before intestinal transplant. This TCR derives from a human donor who received an intestinal transplant. This chain uses TRBV11-2 with TRBJ2-5; the D is unclear. CDR3 in amino acids: CASSFNQETQYF. In nucleotides, the CDR3 is TGTGCCAGCAGCTTTAACCAAGAGACCCAGTACTTC.